The 20 T cell receptor beta chains reported below all come from one sample, sequenced in a study of cytomegalovirus exposure and HLA in healthy donors. TCRdb keeps only in-frame clones here, not all; method: immunoSEQ multiplex PCR. Among about 270,000 clones listed, 70% to 90% were seen once. Sequenced: PBMCs. All receptors derive from a woman aged 18-29 years in good health and CMV-seronegative.

This clone was observed a handful of times. The rearrangement uses TRBV6-1 and TRBJ1-1; the match to TRBD1 covers 7 bases. Germline V gene sequence: CDR1 MNHNS, CDR2 SASEGT. The CDR3 runs to 15 residues. The V segment lost 4 bases and the J segment 0 bases; nucleotides outside the gene matches: 5. CDR3 residues: CASSVTGIMNTEAFF. The DNA of the CDR3 is TGTGCCAGCAGTGTGACAGGGATCATGAACACTGAAGCTTTCTTT.

This sequence joins TRBV19 and TRBJ2-2, with 8 bases fitting TRBD2. Looked up from germline, CDR1 is LNHDA and CDR2 is SQIVND (reference sequence). After removal of 1 base from V and 8 bases from J, the junction contained 3 bases not matched to a gene. This CDR3 is built from 14 residues. Written as DNA, the CDR3 is TGTGCCAGTAGTATAGCCGGGGGGGCTGGGGAGCTGTTTTTT. This codes for CASSIAGGAGELFF.

The V call is TRBV25-1, the J call TRBJ2-3; 10 bases agree with TRBD2. The CDR3 sequence is 16 residues long. Per the germline V gene, CDR1 is MGHDK and CDR2 is SYGVNS. Trimming took 6 bases from V and 1 from J; bases not matched to a gene: 7. The CDR3 nucleotides read TGTGCCAGCAGCGCTCTAGCGGGGGCCCGCACAGATACGCAGTATTTT. Its protein is CASSALAGARTDTQYF.

The count of this clone is one. This rearrangement joins TRBV18 to TRBJ1-5, with TRBD1 matching over 8 bases. Germline V gene sequence: CDR1 KGHSH, CDR2 LQKENI. J gave up 4 bases and V 4 bases, and 3 bases lay outside the gene matches. This CDR3 spans 14 amino acids. The CDR3 loop reads CASSRGQENQPQHF. CDR3 in DNA: TGTGCCAGCTCACGGGGACAGGAGAATCAGCCCCAGCATTTT.

The gene calls are TRBV19 and TRBJ1-5; D is possibly TRBD1 (6 bases). This CDR3 comprises 15 residues. V lost 5 bases to trimming and J lost 0 bases, with 11 bases between them. Germline V lookup: CDR1 LNHDA, CDR2 SQIVND (reference sequence). CDR3 residues: CASSAHRDSNQPQHF. The CDR3 nucleotides are TGTGCCAGTAGTGCCCACAGGGATAGCAATCAGCCCCAGCATTTT.

The chain carries TRBV4-3 and TRBJ2-1, with D hard to call. V lost 4 bases, J lost 0 bases, and 16 bases lay in between. The CDR3 spans 17 residues. Germline V gene lookup returns CDR1 LGHNA and CDR2 YSLEER. As DNA, the CDR3 is TGCGCCAGCAGCCTGAATTACTGGGCCTACTCCTACAATGAGCAGTTCTTC. Translation gives CASSLNYWAYSYNEQFF.

This chain joins TRBV2 and TRBJ1-1, with D tentatively TRBD1 (6 bases). V was shortened by 7 bases and J by 5 bases, with 14 bases between the two germline ends. The CDR3 sequence is 13 residues long. CDR1 SNHLY and CDR2 FYNNEI come from the germline V gene. The DNA for the CDR3 is TGTGCCAGCAAGAAAGGGGGAAGGACTGAAGCTTTCTTT. As protein: CASKKGGRTEAFF.

The CDR3 loop reads CASSGGTGSSPHHAGYTF. The CDR3 coding sequence is TGTGCCAGCAGTGGCGGGACAGGGAGTTCCCCCCATCATGCGGGCTACACCTTC. The chain joins TRBV2 to TRBJ1-2; 9 nucleotides line up with TRBD1. The CDR3 runs 18 residues. With 4 bases clipped from V and 8 bases from J, the junction kept 20 bases outside the gene matches. Germline V CDR1 and CDR2: SNHLY, FYNNEI.

The chain uses TRBV7-6 and TRBJ1-3, with a weak D call TRBD1 (6 bases). The CDR3 covers 16 residues. The germline CDR1 and CDR2 sequences are SGHVS and FNYEAQ. Trimming pared 3 bases from V and 0 bases from J, leaving 12 bases between. CDR3 nucleotides: TGTGCCAGCAGCTTGGACAGCCACCTCTCTGGAAACACCATATATTTT. Translating it yields CASSLDSHLSGNTIYF.

The rearrangement uses TRBV6-5 and TRBJ1-2; 8 positions agree with TRBD1. Germline CDR1 reads MNHEY; CDR2 reads SVGAGI. This CDR3 has 13 residues. V gave up 5 bases and J gave up 6 bases; unmatched junction bases: 5. The CDR3 spells CASSPGQAHGYTF. CDR3 nucleotide sequence: TGTGCCAGCAGTCCGGGACAGGCCCATGGCTACACCTTC.

The chain joins TRBV6-6 to TRBJ1-5; D possibly corresponds to TRBD1 (5 bases). This CDR3 spans 16 amino acids. Germline lookup yields CDR1 MNHNY and CDR2 SVGAGI (reference sequence). The V end was cut by 6 bases, the J end by 0 bases, with 15 bases between. The CDR3 coding sequence is TGTGCCAGCAGGCCTGACAGCACCAATAGCAATCAGCCCCAGCATTTT. It translates to CASRPDSTNSNQPQHF.

This clone was counted many times. The DNA of the CDR3 is TGTGCCAGCAGCGCCCCACAGGGGGAGTACGAGCAGTACTTC. This sequence encodes CASSAPQGEYEQYF. The chain couples TRBV5-6 to TRBJ2-7, with TRBD1 identical over 8 bases. Germline V gives CDR1 SGHDT, CDR2 YYEEEE. The CDR3 loop spans 14 amino acids. Losses at the gene ends were 4 bases for V and 4 bases for J; bases not matched to a gene: 7.

This clone is a singleton in its sample. The chain carries TRBV21-1 and TRBJ1-5; the table's D call, TRBD1, was not checked against the DNA. TRBV21-1 is annotated as a pseudogene. The CDR3 totals 16 residues. The CDR3 region has the DNA TGTGCCAGCAGGGTAAACGGGACAGGGGGATACCAGCCCCAGCATTTT. Translated, it gives CASRVNGTGGYQPQHF.

This clone was seen only once. The chain is built from TRBV19 and TRBJ2-7, with TRBD2 matching 11 bases. Germline CDR1 LNHDA, CDR2 SQIVND (reference sequence). This CDR3 contains 17 residues. V lost 9 bases, J lost 4 bases, and 17 bases stayed unmatched. The CDR3: CASQRGTSGGLGYEQYF. Here the CDR3 DNA reads TGTGCCAGCCAACGGGGGACTAGCGGAGGTTTGGGATACGAGCAGTACTTC. Supplemented by reference TRBV19 and TRBJ2-7, the full variable domain reads DGGITQSPKYLFRKEGQNVTLSCEQNLNHDAMYWYRQDPGQGLRLIYYSQIVNDFQKGDIAEGYSVSREKKESFPLTVTSAQKNPTAFYLCASQRGTSGGLGYEQYFGPGTRLTVT.

The rearrangement uses TRBV29-1 and TRBJ2-1; 8 nucleotides line up with TRBD1. The CDR3 spans 13 residues. The V gene end was trimmed by 3 bases and the J gene end by 9 bases; junction bases not matched to a gene: 7. The germline V gene encodes CDR1 SQVTM and CDR2 ANQGSEA. The CDR3 here is CSVDTAGGTEQFF. CDR3 DNA sequence: TGCAGCGTTGATACGGCAGGGGGCACTGAGCAGTTCTTC.

The CDR3 region has the DNA TGTGCCAGCAGTTGGGGACAGGGCGGCAATCAGCCCCAGCATTTT. Protein product: CASSWGQGGNQPQHF. The chain carries TRBV6-5 and TRBJ1-5, with 9 bases lining up with TRBD1. The CDR3 length is 15 residues. The germline CDR1 and CDR2 sequences are MNHEY and SVGAGI. V lost 4 bases, J lost 2 bases, and 3 bases stayed unmatched.

The V and J genes are TRBV5-6 and TRBJ2-7; 7 nucleotides align to TRBD1. The CDR3 is 13 amino acids. V lost 4 bases and J lost 6; bases outside the gene matches: 7. In germline, CDR1 is SGHDT, CDR2 YYEEEE. CDR3 nucleotide sequence: TGTGCCAGCAGCGGAAGTTACAGGGGCGAGCAGTACTTC. This codes for CASSGSYRGEQYF.

The V and J genes are TRBV7-6 and TRBJ1-2, with 10 positions matching TRBD1. The CDR3 has 15 residues. The V and J ends lost 5 bases and 3 bases, in that order; junction bases with no gene match: 6. Germline CDR1 is SGHVS and CDR2 is FNYEAQ. CDR3 bases: TGTGCCAGCAGCCCGGGACAGGGGTATTACTATGGCTACACCTTC. Protein sequence: CASSPGQGYYYGYTF.

The V call is TRBV2, the J call TRBJ1-5, with 7 nucleotides matching TRBD1. This CDR3 comprises 15 residues. The V and J ends lost 4 bases and 6 bases, in that order; junction bases with no gene match: 9. Germline CDR1 is SNHLY and CDR2 is FYNNEI. The CDR3 protein is CASSVEGAGSQPQHF. CDR3 DNA: TGTGCCAGCAGTGTAGAGGGGGCTGGGAGTCAGCCCCAGCATTTT. Supplemented by reference TRBV2 and TRBJ1-5, the full variable domain reads EPEVTQTPSHQVTQMGQEVILRCVPISNHLYFYWYRQILGQKVEFLVSFYNNEISEKSEIFDDQFSVERPDGSNFTLKIRSTKLEDSAMYFCASSVEGAGSQPQHFGDGTRLSIL.

The chain has TRBV7-9 and TRBJ1-2; the match to TRBD1 covers 8 bases. Trimming at V came to 0 bases and at J to 4 bases, leaving 4 bases not matched to a gene. In germline, CDR1 is SEHNR, CDR2 FQNEAQ (reference sequence). This CDR3 is 15 amino acids long. For the CDR3, the DNA is TGTGCCAGCAGCTTAGCGGAGACAGGGGCCTATGGCTACACCTTC. Its protein product is CASSLAETGAYGYTF.